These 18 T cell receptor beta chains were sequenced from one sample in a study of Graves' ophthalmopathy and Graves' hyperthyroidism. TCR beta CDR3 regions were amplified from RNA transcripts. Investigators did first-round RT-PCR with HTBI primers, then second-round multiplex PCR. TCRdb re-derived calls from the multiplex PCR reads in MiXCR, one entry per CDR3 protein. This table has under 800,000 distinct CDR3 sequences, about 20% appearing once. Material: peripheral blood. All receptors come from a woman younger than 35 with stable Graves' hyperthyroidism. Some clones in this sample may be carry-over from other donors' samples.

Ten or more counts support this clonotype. CDR3 sequence (DNA): TGTGCCAGCAGTTACACGACTAGTGGTACCGACGAGCAGTACTTC. It is translated as CASSYTTSGTDEQYF. The chain joins TRBV6-2 or TRBV6-3 to TRBJ2-7, with D possibly matching TRBD2 (6 bases). The ends were cut back, 2 bases at V and 5 bases at J, with 16 bases in the middle. From germline, CDR1 is MNHEY and CDR2 SVGEGT. The CDR3 loop spans 15 amino acids.

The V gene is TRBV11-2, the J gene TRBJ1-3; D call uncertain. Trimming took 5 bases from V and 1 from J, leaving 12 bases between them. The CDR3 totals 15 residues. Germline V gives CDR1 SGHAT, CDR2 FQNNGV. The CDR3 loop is CASSLISLSGNTIYF. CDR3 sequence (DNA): TGTGCCAGCAGCCTTATAAGCTTGTCTGGAAACACCATATATTTT.

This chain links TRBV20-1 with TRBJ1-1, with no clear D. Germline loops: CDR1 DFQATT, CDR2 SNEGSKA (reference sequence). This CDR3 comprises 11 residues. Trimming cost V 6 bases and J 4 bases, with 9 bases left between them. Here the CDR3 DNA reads TGCAGTGCGCTCCCGGTCACTGAAGCTTTCTTT. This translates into CSALPVTEAFF.

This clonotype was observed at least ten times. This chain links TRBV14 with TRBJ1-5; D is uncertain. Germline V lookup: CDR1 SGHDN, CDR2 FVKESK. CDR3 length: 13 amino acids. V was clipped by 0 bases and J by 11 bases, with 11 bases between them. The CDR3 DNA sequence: TGTGCCAGCAGCCAAGAAGGGTCCCCCACCCAGCATTTT. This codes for CASSQEGSPTQHF. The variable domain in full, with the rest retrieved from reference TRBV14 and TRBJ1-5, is EAGVTQFPSHSVIEKGQTVTLRCDPISGHDNLYWYRRVMGKEIKFLLHFVKESKQDESGMPNNRFLAERTGGTYSTLKVQPAELEDSGVYFCASSQEGSPTQHFGDGTRLSIL.

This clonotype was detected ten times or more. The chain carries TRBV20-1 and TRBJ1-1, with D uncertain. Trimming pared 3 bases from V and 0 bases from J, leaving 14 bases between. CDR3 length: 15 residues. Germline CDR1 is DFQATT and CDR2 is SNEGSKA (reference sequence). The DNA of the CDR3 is TGCAGTGCTAGGAGCATAGAAGGCATGAACACTGAAGCTTTCTTT. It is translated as CSARSIEGMNTEAFF.

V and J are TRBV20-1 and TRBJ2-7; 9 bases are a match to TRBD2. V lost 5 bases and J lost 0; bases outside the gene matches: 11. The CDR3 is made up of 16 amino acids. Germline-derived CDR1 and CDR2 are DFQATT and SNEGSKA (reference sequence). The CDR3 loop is CSALTEAGGFSYEQYF. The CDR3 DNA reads TGCAGTGCTCTGACTGAAGCGGGGGGCTTCTCCTACGAGCAGTACTTC.

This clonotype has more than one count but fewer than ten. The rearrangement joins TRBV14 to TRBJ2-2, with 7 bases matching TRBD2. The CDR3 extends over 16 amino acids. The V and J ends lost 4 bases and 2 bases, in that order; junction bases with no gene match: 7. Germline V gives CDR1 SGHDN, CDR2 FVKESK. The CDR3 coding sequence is TGTGCCAGCAGCCCGGGAGGCGGGGCCAACACCGGGGAGCTGTTTTTT. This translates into CASSPGGGANTGELFF. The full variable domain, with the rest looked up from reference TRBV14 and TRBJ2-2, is EAGVTQFPSHSVIEKGQTVTLRCDPISGHDNLYWYRRVMGKEIKFLLHFVKESKQDESGMPNNRFLAERTGGTYSTLKVQPAELEDSGVYFCASSPGGGANTGELFFGEGSRLTVL.

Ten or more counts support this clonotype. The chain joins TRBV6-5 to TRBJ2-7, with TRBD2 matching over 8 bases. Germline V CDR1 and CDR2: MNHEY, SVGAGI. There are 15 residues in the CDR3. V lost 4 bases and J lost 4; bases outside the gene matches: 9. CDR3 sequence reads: CASSSAGLGLYEQYF. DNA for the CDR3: TGTGCCAGCAGTTCAGCGGGACTAGGGCTTTACGAGCAGTACTTC.

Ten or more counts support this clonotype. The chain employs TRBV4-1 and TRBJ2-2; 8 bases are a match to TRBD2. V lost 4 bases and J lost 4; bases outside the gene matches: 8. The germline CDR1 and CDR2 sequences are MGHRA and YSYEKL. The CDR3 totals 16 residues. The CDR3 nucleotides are TGCGCCAGCAGCCCGACTAGCGTTTGGGGCACCGGGGAGCTGTTTTTT. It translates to CASSPTSVWGTGELFF.

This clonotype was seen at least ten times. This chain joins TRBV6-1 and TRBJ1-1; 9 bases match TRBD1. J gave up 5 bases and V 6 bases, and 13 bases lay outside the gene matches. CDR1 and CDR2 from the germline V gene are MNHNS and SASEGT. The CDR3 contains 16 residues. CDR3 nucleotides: TGTGCCAGCAGCTCCCGGGGGGGGGACAGGGATACTGAAGCTTTCTTT. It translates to CASSSRGGDRDTEAFF.

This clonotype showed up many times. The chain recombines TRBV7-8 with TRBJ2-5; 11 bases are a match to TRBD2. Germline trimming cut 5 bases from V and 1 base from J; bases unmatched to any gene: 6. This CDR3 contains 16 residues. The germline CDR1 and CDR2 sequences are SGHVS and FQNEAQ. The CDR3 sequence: CASSQGTSGPQETQYF. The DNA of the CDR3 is TGTGCCAGCAGCCAAGGGACTAGCGGACCCCAAGAGACCCAGTACTTC. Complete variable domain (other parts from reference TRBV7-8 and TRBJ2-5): GAGVSQSPRYKVAKRGQDVALRCDPISGHVSLFWYQQALGQGPEFLTYFQNEAQLDKSGLPSDRFFAERPEGSVSTLKIQRTQQEDSAVYLCASSQGTSGPQETQYFGPGTRLLVL.

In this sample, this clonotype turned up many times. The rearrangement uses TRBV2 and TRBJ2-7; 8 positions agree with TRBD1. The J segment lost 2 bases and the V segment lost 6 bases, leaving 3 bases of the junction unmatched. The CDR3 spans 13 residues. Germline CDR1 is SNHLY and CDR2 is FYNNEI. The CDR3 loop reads CASRGQDTYEQYF. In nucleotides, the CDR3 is TGTGCCAGCAGGGGACAGGACACCTACGAGCAGTACTTC.

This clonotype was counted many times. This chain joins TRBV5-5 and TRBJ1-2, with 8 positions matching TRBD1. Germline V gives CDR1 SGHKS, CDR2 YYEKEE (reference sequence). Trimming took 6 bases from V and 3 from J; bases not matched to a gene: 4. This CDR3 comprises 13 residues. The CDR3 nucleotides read TGTGCCAGCATAGACAGGGGCGACTATGGCTACACCTTC. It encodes CASIDRGDYGYTF.

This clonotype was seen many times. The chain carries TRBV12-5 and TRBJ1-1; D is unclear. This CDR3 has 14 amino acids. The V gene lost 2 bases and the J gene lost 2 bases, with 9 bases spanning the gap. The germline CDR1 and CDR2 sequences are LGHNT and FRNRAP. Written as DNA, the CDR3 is TGTGCTAGTGGTTTGACAACACGAAACACTGAAGCTTTCTTT. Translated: CASGLTTRNTEAFF.

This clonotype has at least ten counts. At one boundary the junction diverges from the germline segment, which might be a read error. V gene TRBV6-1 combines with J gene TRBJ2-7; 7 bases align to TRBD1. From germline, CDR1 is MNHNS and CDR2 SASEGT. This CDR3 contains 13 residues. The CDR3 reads CASSRQGDYELYF. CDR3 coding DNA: TGTGCCAGCAGTAGACAGGGTGACTACGAGCTGTACTTC.

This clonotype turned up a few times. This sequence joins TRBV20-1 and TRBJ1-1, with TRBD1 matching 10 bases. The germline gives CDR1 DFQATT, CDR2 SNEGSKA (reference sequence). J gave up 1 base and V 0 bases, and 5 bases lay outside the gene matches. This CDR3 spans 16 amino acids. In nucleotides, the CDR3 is TGCAGTGCTAGAGATTGGGACAGGGGAGCGAACACTGAAGCTTTCTTT. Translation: CSARDWDRGANTEAFF.

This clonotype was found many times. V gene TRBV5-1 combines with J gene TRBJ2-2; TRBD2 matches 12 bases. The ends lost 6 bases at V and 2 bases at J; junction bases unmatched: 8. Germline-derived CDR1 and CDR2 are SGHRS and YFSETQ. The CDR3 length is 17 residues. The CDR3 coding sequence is TGCGCCAGCACCGGGACTAGCGGGTCATTCAACACCGGGGAGCTGTTTTTT. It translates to CASTGTSGSFNTGELFF.

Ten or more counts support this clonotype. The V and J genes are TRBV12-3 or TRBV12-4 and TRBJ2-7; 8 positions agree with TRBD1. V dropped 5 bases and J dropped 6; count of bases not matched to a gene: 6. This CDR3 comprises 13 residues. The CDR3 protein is CASSTRTGTEQYF. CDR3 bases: TGTGCCAGCAGTACCCGGACAGGGACCGAGCAGTACTTC.